This is a list of T cell receptor beta chains from one sample in a study of T-cell reconstitution after alpha-beta-depleted transplantation in children. Using its own MiXCR run on the PCR reads, TCRdb lists one record per CDR3 protein. Among about 510,000 distinct CDR3 sequences listed, 10% to 12% were seen once. The specimen was PBMCs, mostly from graft donor cells, collected 180 days after TCRalphabeta/CD19-depleted stem cell transplant. These receptor sequences come from a female patient aged 2 to 10 who had a stem cell transplant for aplastic anemia, so the T cells may come from the graft donor. Both conserved end residues are part of each CDR3. D genes are given only for firm matches. Some rows mark clone size as missing; the rest say once, few, many or name a class of expanded clone.

V gene	clone size	D gene	J gene	CDR3 DNA	CDR3 protein
TRBV5-8	.	.	TRBJ1-5	TGTGCCAGCAGCTTTCGGGGTCACGGTCAGCCCCAGCATTTT	CASSFRGHGQPQHF
TRBV7-3	many	TRBD2	TRBJ2-7	TGTGCCAGCAGCCCCCATCCGACTAGCGGGAGTCACGAGCAGTACTTC	CASSPHPTSGSHEQYF
TRBV3-1	.	.	TRBJ1-2	TGTGCCAGCAGGGCTGACTCAACTAACTATGGCTACACCTTC	CASRADSTNYGYTF
TRBV12-3/TRBV12-4	.	.	TRBJ2-1	TGTGCCAGCAGTTTAGCCCTGACTAGTAGGGAGTTCTTC	CASSLALTSREFF
TRBV6-5	.	.	TRBJ1-4	TGTGCCAGCAGTTACTCGAGCAGTTTTGGAGAAAAACTGTTTTTT	CASSYSSSFGEKLFF
TRBV2	many	.	TRBJ2-2	TGTGCCAGCAGTGACGTGGGGCGGGCTCCGAACACCGGGGAGCTGTTTTTT	CASSDVGRAPNTGELFF
TRBV29-1	.	TRBD2	TRBJ2-3	TGCAGCGTTGGTCTCCTAGCGGGAGTTACAGATACGCAGTATTTT	CSVGLLAGVTDTQYF
TRBV19	.	.	TRBJ2-4	TGTGCCAGTAGTATTCAAATAAAAGGGGACGTAAGATCCATTCAGTACTTC	CASSIQIKGDVRSIQYF
TRBV20-1	few	.	TRBJ2-5	TGCAGTGCTAGAGATGGGGCAGGGCGGGAGACCCAGTACTTC	CSARDGAGRETQYF
TRBV6-5	.	TRBD2	TRBJ2-6	TGTGCCAGCAGTTACATAGGCGGGGGATACTCTGGGGCCAACGTCCTGACTTTC	CASSYIGGGYSGANVLTF
TRBV7-3	.	.	TRBJ1-5	TGTGCCAGCAGCCCTATCCCGACAGTTAGCAATCAGCCCCAGCATTTT	CASSPIPTVSNQPQHF
TRBV5-1	.	TRBD2	TRBJ2-7	TGCGCCAGCAGCTTGGAGATGCTAGCGGGAGTCTACGAGCAGTACTTC	CASSLEMLAGVYEQYF
TRBV7-6	.	TRBD2	TRBJ2-1	TGTGCCAGCAGCTCCTCTAGCGGGAGGGCCGCATACAATGAGCAGTTCTTC	CASSSSSGRAAYNEQFF
TRBV10-3	few	TRBD2	TRBJ2-3	TGTGCCATCAGAACTCCGGGACTACCAGCCCCCGCAGATACGCAGTATTTT	CAIRTPGLPAPADTQYF
TRBV4-3	few	TRBD1	TRBJ1-2	TGCGCCAGCAGCCACCCGGGACAGGTCGATGGCTACACCTTC	CASSHPGQVDGYTF
TRBV5-1	.	TRBD1	TRBJ1-2	TGCGCCAGCAGCCAAGCCCCGGACAGGGGGCTTCGCTATGGCTACACCTTC	CASSQAPDRGLRYGYTF
TRBV7-2	.	.	TRBJ1-2	TGTGCCAGCAGCTTAATTAAAGAAGGGGGTGGTGGCTACACCTTC	CASSLIKEGGGGYTF
TRBV20-1	few	.	TRBJ2-1	TGCAGTGCCCCTCCAGGTGGGGGGTACAATGAGCAGTTCTTC	CSAPPGGGYNEQFF
TRBV29-1	.	.	TRBJ2-1	TGCAGCGTTCCTCTCTGGACCGGTGAGCAGTTCTTC	CSVPLWTGEQFF
TRBV21-1	.	.	TRBJ1-5	TGTGCCAGCAGCAACTGGGACCTCGATCAGCCCCAGCATTTT	CASSNWDLDQPQHF
TRBV20-1	few	.	TRBJ2-1	TGCAGTGCTAGAGATCTTTTCTGGGCGCCTCGGGAGCAGTTCTTC	CSARDLFWAPREQFF
TRBV14	.	.	TRBJ2-3	TGTGCCAGCAGCCAAGTCAAGACTGGTCCTAGCACAGATACGCAGTATTTT	CASSQVKTGPSTDTQYF
TRBV20-1	.	.	TRBJ1-5	TGCAGTGCTAGAGATTGGGGGGTCGGCAATCAGCCCCAGCATTTT	CSARDWGVGNQPQHF
TRBV20-1	.	.	TRBJ1-2	TGCAGTGCTAAGAGTGACAGAAGAAACTATGGCTACACCTTC	CSAKSDRRNYGYTF
TRBV28	.	.	TRBJ2-1	TGTGCCAGCAAAACGGGGAGCTCCTACAATGAGCAGTTCTTC	CASKTGSSYNEQFF
TRBV30	.	.	TRBJ1-1	TGTGCCTGGAGTGTACGGTCTGGGGGAAGGACTGAAGCTTTCTTT	CAWSVRSGGRTEAFF
TRBV23-1	.	TRBD2	TRBJ2-1	TGCGCCAGCAGTCACGGACTAGCGGAGAATGAGCAGTTCTTC	CASSHGLAENEQFF
TRBV2	.	.	TRBJ2-7	TGTGCCAGCAGTGAAGGGACCACCTACGAGCAGTACTTC	CASSEGTTYEQYF
TRBV21-1	.	.	TRBJ1-1	TGTGCCAGCAGCACCAGGTTGCGTGGGGGGCCGGTTACTGAAGCTTTCTTT	CASSTRLRGGPVTEAFF
TRBV5-1	few	TRBD1	TRBJ1-4	TGCGCCAGCAGCTTGCGGACAGGCCGTTTGGGGTATGAAAAACTGTTTTTT	CASSLRTGRLGYEKLFF
TRBV6-2/TRBV6-3	few	.	TRBJ2-7	TGTGCCAGCAGTTACAGGCAAACCTACGAGCAGTACTTC	CASSYRQTYEQYF
TRBV5-1	.	.	TRBJ1-1	TGCGCCAGCAGCCCGAGCAGGGGTAGGAACACTGAAGCTTTCTTT	CASSPSRGRNTEAFF
TRBV5-1	.	TRBD1	TRBJ1-2	TGCGCCAGCAGCTCCGGGACAGGGGATGGCTACACCTTC	CASSSGTGDGYTF
TRBV15	few	TRBD2	TRBJ2-3	TGTGCCACCAGCAGAGATTTGGCTAGCGGGAGTGGTACGCAGTATTTT	CATSRDLASGSGTQYF
TRBV20-1	.	.	TRBJ2-2	TGCAGTGCTAGAGTTGGCGGTTCGGGCACCGGGGAGCTGTTTTTT	CSARVGGSGTGELFF
TRBV7-9	.	.	TRBJ2-7	TGTGCCAGCAGAGGAGGAATCCAGACGAATTACGAGCAGTACTTC	CASRGGIQTNYEQYF
TRBV20-1	few	.	TRBJ1-5	TGCAGTGCTACACAGGGAACTTATAGCAATCAGCCCCAGCATTTT	CSATQGTYSNQPQHF
TRBV20-1	.	TRBD2	TRBJ2-1	TGCAGTGCTACCGGGACTAGCGGAGGGTATGAGCAGTTCTTC	CSATGTSGGYEQFF
TRBV7-2	.	.	TRBJ1-4	TGTGCCAGCAGCTTAGCAGGGCGGGGTGAAAAACTGTTTTTT	CASSLAGRGEKLFF
TRBV4-1	.	.	TRBJ1-3	TGCGCCAGCAGCCACTCCGGACCGAGCTCTGGAAACACCATATATTTT	CASSHSGPSSGNTIYF
TRBV18	few	.	TRBJ2-3	TGTGCCAGCTCACCACCCGGACGGGGCACAGATACGCAGTATTTT	CASSPPGRGTDTQYF
TRBV29-1	many	TRBD1	TRBJ1-2	TGCAGCGTATTAGTCCAGGGGGCGCGGGATGGCTACACCTTC	CSVLVQGARDGYTF
TRBV14	few	.	TRBJ1-3	TGTGCCAGCACGGGCGGAAACACCATATATTTT	CASTGGNTIYF
TRBV7-6	.	.	TRBJ2-1	TGTGCCAGCAGCTTAGCTGGGGGCGACTACAATGAGCAGTTCTTC	CASSLAGGDYNEQFF